What follows are 5 T cell receptor beta chains derived from one specimen sequenced in a study of Ad26.COV2.S vaccination and SARS-CoV-2 variants. Some clones are missing from TCRdb's copy, which holds only in-frame ones; the method was immunoSEQ multiplex PCR. The data contain around 300,000 clones, about 89% of them singletons. The treatment is: around 19 received Ad26.COV2.S at low or high dose, single or two shots; 5 received placebo; per-sample allocation not given. Sampling was done on day 63 after the first vaccine or placebo injection. This sample comprised peripheral blood, obtained in a trial of Ad26.COV2.S vaccine versus placebo. These receptors originate from a person between 18 and 59 years old who received the Ad26.COV2.S COVID-19 vaccine or a placebo.

This rearrangement joins TRBV28 to TRBJ1-3; perhaps TRBD1 as D (5 bases). V was trimmed by 1 base and J by 0 bases, leaving 7 bases between them. Per germline, CDR1 MDHEN and CDR2 SYDVKM. CDR3 size: 15 residues. The CDR3, as DNA: TGTGCCAGCAGTTTATCGGGGGGCTCTGGAAACACCATATATTTT. This translates into CASSLSGGSGNTIYF.

This clone was detected ten times or more. The V call is TRBV2, the J call TRBJ2-7, with 7 bases lining up with TRBD1. The CDR3 totals 13 residues. Trimming removed 8 bases from V and 2 bases from J; junction bases left unmatched: 6. CDR1 is SNHLY and CDR2 is FYNNEI in the germline V gene. CDR3 sequence reads: CASQGQEAYEQYF. The DNA of the CDR3 is TGTGCCAGCCAAGGACAGGAGGCCTACGAGCAGTACTTC.

With regard to this clone: Other nucleotide sequences in the sample specify the same CDR3. V gene TRBV19 combines with J gene TRBJ2-7, with 13 bases fitting TRBD2. This CDR3 spans 14 amino acids. Germline V gene lookup returns CDR1 LNHDA and CDR2 SQIVND (reference sequence). The ends lost 5 bases at V and 3 bases at J; junction bases unmatched: 1. The CDR3 region is CASSWTSGSYEQYF. The CDR3 DNA is TGTGCCAGTAGTTGGACTAGCGGGAGCTACGAGCAGTACTTC.

The chain links TRBV6-2 or TRBV6-3 to TRBJ2-7; D is ambiguous. Germline lookup yields CDR1 MNHEY and CDR2 SVGEGT. This CDR3 is built from 15 residues. Trimming took off 0 bases at V and 6 bases at J, with 15 bases between the two ends. CDR3 in DNA: TGTGCCAGCAGTTACTCGAGTCGAAGAAACGGCGAGCAGTACTTC. Translating it yields CASSYSSRRNGEQYF.

The V and J genes are TRBV18 and TRBJ2-7; the D gene could be TRBD1 or TRBD2 (5 bases each). The CDR3 runs 14 residues. V was shortened by 7 bases and J by 1 base, with 14 bases between the two germline ends. Germline-derived CDR1 and CDR2 are KGHSH and LQKENI. CDR3: CASYSGTGSYEQYF. The CDR3 DNA reads TGTGCCAGCTATTCCGGGACGGGATCCTACGAGCAGTACTTC.